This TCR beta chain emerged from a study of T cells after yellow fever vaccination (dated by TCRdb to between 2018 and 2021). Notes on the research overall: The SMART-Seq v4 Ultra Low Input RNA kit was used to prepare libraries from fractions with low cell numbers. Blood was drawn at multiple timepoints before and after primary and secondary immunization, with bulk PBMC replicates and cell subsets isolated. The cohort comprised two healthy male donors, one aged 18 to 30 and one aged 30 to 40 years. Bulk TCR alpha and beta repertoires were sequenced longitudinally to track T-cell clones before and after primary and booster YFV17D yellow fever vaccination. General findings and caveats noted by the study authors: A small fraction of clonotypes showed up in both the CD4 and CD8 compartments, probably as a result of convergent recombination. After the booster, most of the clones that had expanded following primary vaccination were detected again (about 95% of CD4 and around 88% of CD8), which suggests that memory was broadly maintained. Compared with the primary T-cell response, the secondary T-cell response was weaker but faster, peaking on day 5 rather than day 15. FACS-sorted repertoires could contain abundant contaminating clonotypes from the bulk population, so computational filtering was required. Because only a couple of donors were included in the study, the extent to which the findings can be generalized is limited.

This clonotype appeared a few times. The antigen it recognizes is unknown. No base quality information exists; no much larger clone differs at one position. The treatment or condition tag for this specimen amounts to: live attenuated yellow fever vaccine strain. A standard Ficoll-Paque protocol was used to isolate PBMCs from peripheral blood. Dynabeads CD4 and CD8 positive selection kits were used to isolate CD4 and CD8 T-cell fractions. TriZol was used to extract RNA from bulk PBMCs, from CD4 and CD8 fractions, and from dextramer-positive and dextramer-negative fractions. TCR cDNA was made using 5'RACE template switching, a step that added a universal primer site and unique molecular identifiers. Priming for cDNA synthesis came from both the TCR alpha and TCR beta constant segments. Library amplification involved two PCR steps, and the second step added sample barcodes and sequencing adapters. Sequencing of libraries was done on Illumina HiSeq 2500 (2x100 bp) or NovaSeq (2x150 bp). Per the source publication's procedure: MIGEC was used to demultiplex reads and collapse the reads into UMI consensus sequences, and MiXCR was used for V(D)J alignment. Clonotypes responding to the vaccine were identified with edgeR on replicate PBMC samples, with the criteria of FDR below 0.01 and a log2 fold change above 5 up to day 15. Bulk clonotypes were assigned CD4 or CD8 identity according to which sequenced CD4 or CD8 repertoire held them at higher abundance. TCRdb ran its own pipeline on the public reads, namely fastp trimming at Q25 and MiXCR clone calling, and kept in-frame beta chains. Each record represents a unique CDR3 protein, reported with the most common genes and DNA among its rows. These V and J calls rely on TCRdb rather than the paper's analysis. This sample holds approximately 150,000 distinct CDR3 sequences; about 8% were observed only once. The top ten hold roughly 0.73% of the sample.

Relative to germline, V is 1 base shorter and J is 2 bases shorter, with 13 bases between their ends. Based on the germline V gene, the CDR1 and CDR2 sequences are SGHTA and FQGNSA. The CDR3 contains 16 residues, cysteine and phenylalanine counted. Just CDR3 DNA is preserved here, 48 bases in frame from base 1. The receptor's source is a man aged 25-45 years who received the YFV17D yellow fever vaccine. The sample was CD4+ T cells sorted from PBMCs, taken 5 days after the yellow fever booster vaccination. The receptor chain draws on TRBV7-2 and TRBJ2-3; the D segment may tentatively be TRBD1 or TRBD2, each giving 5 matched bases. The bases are TGTGCCAGCAGCTTAGGGGGGAGCGGATTCACAGATACGCAGTATTTT. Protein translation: CASSLGGSGFTDTQYF.